A selection of T cell receptor beta chains follows, all from one sample in a study of cytomegalovirus exposure and HLA in healthy donors. Sequencing used immunoSEQ multiplex PCR; TCRdb keeps in-frame clones, though not all of them. The data show about 200,000 clones, about 82% seen once. Sequenced input: PBMCs. These receptors all come from a man aged 25 to 45 in good health and CMV-seronegative. The conserved cysteine and the conserved F or W are not part of the CDR3 here. Each record gives: V gene, J gene, D gene, clone size, CDR3 protein. A D gene is named only where the DNA matches it firmly. Expanded clones get a size class; other rows say once, few or many, or leave the size out.

v_call: TRBV5-6; j_call: TRBJ1-5; d_call: NA; clone_size: NA; cdr3_aa: ASSLWAASGSRD
v_call: TRBV4-1; j_call: TRBJ2-5; d_call: NA; clone_size: NA; cdr3_aa: ASSQVPGDQETQY
v_call: TRBV28; j_call: TRBJ1-2; d_call: NA; clone_size: NA; cdr3_aa: ASSLLGTSRNGYT
v_call: TRBV4-1; j_call: TRBJ1-5; d_call: NA; clone_size: NA; cdr3_aa: ASSQGGPQH
v_call: TRBV7-8; j_call: TRBJ2-2; d_call: TRBD2; clone_size: NA; cdr3_aa: ASSLARLAANTGELF
v_call: TRBV12-5; j_call: TRBJ2-1; d_call: TRBD1; clone_size: NA; cdr3_aa: ASGLALTGTGSIDEQF
v_call: TRBV9; j_call: TRBJ1-3; d_call: NA; clone_size: few; cdr3_aa: ASSADPRGYGNTIY
v_call: TRBV6-6; j_call: TRBJ1-5; d_call: TRBD1; clone_size: few; cdr3_aa: ASSPSGTVDQPQH
v_call: TRBV28; j_call: TRBJ2-1; d_call: TRBD2; clone_size: NA; cdr3_aa: ASSLPAGGRHEQF
v_call: TRBV4-2; j_call: TRBJ1-4; d_call: NA; clone_size: NA; cdr3_aa: ASSQEGGGREKLF
v_call: TRBV2; j_call: TRBJ2-3; d_call: NA; clone_size: NA; cdr3_aa: ASTPEVYRTDTQY
v_call: TRBV7-9; j_call: TRBJ1-1; d_call: NA; clone_size: NA; cdr3_aa: ASSLVAIAETEAF
v_call: TRBV5-1; j_call: TRBJ2-7; d_call: TRBD1; clone_size: NA; cdr3_aa: ASSLVGQGLSYEQY
v_call: TRBV6-1; j_call: TRBJ2-1; d_call: TRBD2; clone_size: few; cdr3_aa: ASSDGSLAGSFNEQF
v_call: TRBV2; j_call: TRBJ2-4; d_call: NA; clone_size: NA; cdr3_aa: ASFGGLLAKNIQY
v_call: TRBV28; j_call: TRBJ2-7; d_call: TRBD2; clone_size: NA; cdr3_aa: ASVESGTSGYYEQY
v_call: TRBV21-1; j_call: TRBJ1-5; d_call: NA; clone_size: NA; cdr3_aa: ASSRGEGMAQH
v_call: TRBV5-1; j_call: NA; d_call: TRBD1; clone_size: NA; cdr3_aa: ASSPGTGNSYEQY
v_call: TRBV19; j_call: TRBJ2-2; d_call: TRBD1; clone_size: NA; cdr3_aa: ASSIRGRVTGELF
v_call: TRBV4-1; j_call: TRBJ1-1; d_call: TRBD1; clone_size: NA; cdr3_aa: ASSPWDRAMNTEAF
v_call: TRBV4-1; j_call: TRBJ2-2; d_call: TRBD2; clone_size: NA; cdr3_aa: ASSQVLGGGLNTGELF
v_call: TRBV5-1; j_call: TRBJ2-5; d_call: NA; clone_size: NA; cdr3_aa: ASSSDGLGAVETQY
v_call: TRBV5-5; j_call: TRBJ1-6; d_call: NA; clone_size: NA; cdr3_aa: ASSLGFREHDSPLH
v_call: TRBV10-3; j_call: TRBJ1-6; d_call: NA; clone_size: NA; cdr3_aa: AIRAGGDNSPLH
v_call: TRBV2; j_call: TRBJ1-5; d_call: TRBD1; clone_size: NA; cdr3_aa: ASKPGQNSNQPQH
v_call: TRBV2; j_call: TRBJ1-1; d_call: TRBD1; clone_size: once; cdr3_aa: ASSEIGQGAAEAF